A selection of T cell receptor beta chains follows, all from one sample in a study of OX40 agonist ivuxolimab in advanced cancers. The protocol was immunoSEQ multiplex PCR, while the TCRdb copy is restricted to in-frame clones and leaves out a portion. The table records 20,000 to 25,000 clones, over 60% of them present only once. Specimen: CD4+ or CD8+ T cells sorted from blood, collected in a trial of the OX40 agonist ivuxolimab. These receptors were obtained from an adult with an advanced solid tumor such as melanoma, head and neck, liver or kidney cancer. The CDR3 runs from the conserved cysteine through the conserved F or W. Each record gives: clone size, V gene, CDR3 length, CDR3 protein. Clone size is shown for a subset of rows, as once, few, many or a class of expanded clone.

.	TRBV9	15	CASSEGVGGTDTQYF
few	TRBV2	16	CASSPTSGGARGTQYF
.	TRBV9	13	CASSPRFTGELFF
few	TRBV18	11	CASSPNSPLHF
.	TRBV6-1	16	CASSEASTVGLYIQYF
.	TRBV7-2	15	CASSSYSGGGETQYF
.	TRBV27	16	CASSLTAGPVGTEAFF
.	TRBV9	14	CASSAWDRGGEQYF
.	TRBV14	19	CASSDWGTGIFGSQETQYF
.	TRBV6-6	13	CASTAGARYEQYF
.	TRBV7-3	13	CASSSRVQETQYF
.	TRBV5-4	16	CASSSITRSGTGELFF
.	TRBV27	14	CASSPNTGLGGYTF
.	TRBV28	17	CASTIYSSGTSTDTQYF
once	TRBV30	14	CAWREIGMNTEAFF
.	TRBV9	14	CASSVDLGLYEQYF
.	TRBV9	15	CASSAGARGTGELFF
.	TRBV7-3	16	CASSLRRGSFYNEQFF
once	TRBV5-1	19	CASSLSRGRALISDYEQYF
few	TRBV6-9	14	CASSYSGGQETQYF
.	TRBV21-1	12	CATYTGVYGYTF
.	TRBV7-3	12	CASSLSGAVQFF
.	TRBV5-8	16	CASSSQTGPTNTEAFF
.	TRBV9	15	CASSGGDSFIYGYTF
.	TRBV21-1	13	CASSGQGNVGYTF
.	TRBV7-3	13	CASSEATGSEQYF
.	TRBV6-5	13	CASSTHRGTEAFF
medium-sized	TRBV7-6	13	CASSLSQNTEAFF
few	TRBV13	14	CASSLGRSGTGQYF
few	TRBV6-5	14	CASSTPTWGETQYF
medium-sized	TRBV6-5	14	CASSSPGRSTEAFF
few	TRBV9	15	CASSVGRDFPYEQYF
few	TRBV6-5	15	CASSYSRRGGSEQFF
once	TRBV7-3	13	CASSLTRNTEAFF
.	TRBV15	16	CATSRDLGQAAYEQYF
.	TRBV7-8	20	CASSLTPPGLAGVSEETQYF
.	TRBV6-6	15	CASSSTSGVSYEQYF